This T cell receptor (beta chain) was identified during a study of glioma-infiltrating T cells. Study-level findings and limits: CDR3 overlap between tissue and blood was very small. Gliomas, especially low-grade, showed above-expected tissue-blood divergence; non-neoplastic patients showed below.

The CDR3 covers 15 residues. Trimming removed 5 bases from V and 1 base from J, with 14 bases in between. Germline V gives CDR1 SGHNT, CDR2 YYREEE (reference sequence). Comment on this clonotype: Antigen: not known.

Amplification of TCR alpha and beta CDR3 regions from RNA used iRepertoire nested multiplex PCR. Tissue mRNA or PBMC total RNA, 100-400 ng, went into one-step reverse transcription and amplification. TCRdb passed the multiplex PCR reads through MiXCR, listing each CDR3 protein once. The repertoire consists of about 190,000 distinct CDR3 sequences, with more than 25% occurring once and the leading ten covering 20% to 25%. The V gene is TRBV5-4, the J gene TRBJ2-3; no reliable D call. Sequencing was performed on glioma tissue, nonneoplastic brain tissue, or PBMCs (not recorded which). The sequence came from a human donor with low-grade glioma or glioblastoma, undergoing nonglioma brain surgery, or in good health (not recorded which). The CDR3 sequence is CASRPEARGTDTQYF. In DNA, the CDR3 is TGTGCCAGCAGACCCGAGGCCCGCGGCACAGATACGCAGTATTTT.